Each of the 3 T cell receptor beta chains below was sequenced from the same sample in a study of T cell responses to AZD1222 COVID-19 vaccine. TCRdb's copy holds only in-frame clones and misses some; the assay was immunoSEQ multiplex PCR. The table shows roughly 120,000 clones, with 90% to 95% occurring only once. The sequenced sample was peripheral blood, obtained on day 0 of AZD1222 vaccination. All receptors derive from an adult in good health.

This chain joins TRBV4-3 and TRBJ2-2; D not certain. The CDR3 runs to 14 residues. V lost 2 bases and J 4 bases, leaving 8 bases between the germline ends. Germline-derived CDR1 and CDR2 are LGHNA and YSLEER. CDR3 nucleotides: TGCGCCAGCAGCCAATATCGGAGCACCGGGGAGCTGTTTTTT. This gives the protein CASSQYRSTGELFF.

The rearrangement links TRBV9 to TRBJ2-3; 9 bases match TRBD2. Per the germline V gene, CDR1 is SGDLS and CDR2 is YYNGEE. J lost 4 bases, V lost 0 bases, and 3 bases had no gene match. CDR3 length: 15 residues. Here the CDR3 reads CASSVGGRAADTQYF. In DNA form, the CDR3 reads TGTGCCAGCAGCGTAGGCGGGAGGGCCGCAGATACGCAGTATTTT.

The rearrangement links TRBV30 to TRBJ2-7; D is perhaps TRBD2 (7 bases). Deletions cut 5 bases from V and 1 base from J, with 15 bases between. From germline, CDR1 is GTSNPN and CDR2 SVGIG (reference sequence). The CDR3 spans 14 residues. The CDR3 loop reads CAWGDGGLSYEQYF. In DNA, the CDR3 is TGTGCCTGGGGGGACGGGGGGCTTTCCTACGAGCAGTACTTC.